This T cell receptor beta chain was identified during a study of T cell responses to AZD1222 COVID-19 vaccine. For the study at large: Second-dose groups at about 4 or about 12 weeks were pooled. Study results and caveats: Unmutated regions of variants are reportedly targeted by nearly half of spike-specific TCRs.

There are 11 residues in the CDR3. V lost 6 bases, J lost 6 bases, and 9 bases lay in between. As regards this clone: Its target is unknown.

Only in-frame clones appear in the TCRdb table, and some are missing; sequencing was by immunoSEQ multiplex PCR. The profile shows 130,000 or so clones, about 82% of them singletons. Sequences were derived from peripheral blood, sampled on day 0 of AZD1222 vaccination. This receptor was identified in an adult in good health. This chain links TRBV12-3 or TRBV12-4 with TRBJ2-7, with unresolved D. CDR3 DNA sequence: TGTGCCAGCAGACAAAGGACCGAGCAGTACTTC. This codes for CASRQRTEQYF.